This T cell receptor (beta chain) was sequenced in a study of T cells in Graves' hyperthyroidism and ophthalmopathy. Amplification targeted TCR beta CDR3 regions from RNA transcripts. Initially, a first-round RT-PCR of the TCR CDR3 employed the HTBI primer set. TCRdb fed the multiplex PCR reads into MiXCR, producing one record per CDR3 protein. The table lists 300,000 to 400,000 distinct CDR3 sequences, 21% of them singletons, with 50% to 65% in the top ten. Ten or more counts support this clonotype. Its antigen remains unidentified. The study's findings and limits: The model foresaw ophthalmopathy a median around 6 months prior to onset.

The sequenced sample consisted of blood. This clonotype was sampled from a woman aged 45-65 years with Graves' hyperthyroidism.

The CDR3 DNA sequence: TGTGCCAGCAGCCAAGACGGACAGGGAGGATGGACTAATGAAAAACTGTTTTTT. Translated, it gives CASSQDGQGGWTNEKLFF. The gene calls are TRBV3-1 and TRBJ1-4; 8 positions match TRBD1. CDR1 LGHDT and CDR2 YNNKEL come from the germline V gene (reference sequence). With V trimmed by 0 bases and J by 2 bases, 8 bases remained unmatched. This CDR3 spans 18 amino acids.